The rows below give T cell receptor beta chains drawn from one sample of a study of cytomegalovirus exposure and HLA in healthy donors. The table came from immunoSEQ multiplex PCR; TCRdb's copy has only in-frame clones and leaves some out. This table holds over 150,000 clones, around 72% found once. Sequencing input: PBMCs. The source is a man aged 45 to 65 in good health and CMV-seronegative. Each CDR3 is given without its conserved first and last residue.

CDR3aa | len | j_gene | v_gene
ASSYADRGLYEQY | 13 | TRBJ2-7 | TRBV6-5
ASSLDSTTGLYEQY | 14 | TRBJ2-7 | TRBV11-3
ASSREADTEAF | 11 | TRBJ1-1 | TRBV6-4
ASSFGLTNEQF | 11 | TRBJ2-1 | TRBV5-1
ASSSRVDPDTQY | 12 | TRBJ2-3 | TRBV11-1
ASSHGGDAF | 9 | TRBJ1-1 | TRBV7-2
ASRPAAADTQY | 11 | TRBJ2-3 | TRBV18
ASSLKAGGTEAF | 12 | TRBJ1-1 | TRBV28
ASSSGVGRDEKLF | 13 | TRBJ1-4 | TRBV7-9
SSSPTGNGYT | 10 | TRBJ1-2 | TRBV7-9
ASSARDHGRQPQH | 13 | TRBJ1-5 | TRBV21-1
SVQGNYGYT | 9 | TRBJ1-2 | TRBV29-1
ASSLGTSGAGVTDTQY | 16 | TRBJ2-3 | TRBV4-1
ASGSLLTGQGTMSGYEQY | 18 | NA | TRBV12-5
ASSTRLAGRYNEQF | 14 | TRBJ2-1 | TRBV5-1
ANGVRSAGNEKLF | 13 | TRBJ1-4 | TRBV13
ASSFWQGRTDTQY | 13 | TRBJ2-3 | TRBV27
ASTPGRWGTDTQY | 13 | TRBJ2-3 | TRBV6-6
ASSQRGQGWSNEKLF | 15 | TRBJ1-4 | TRBV14
ASSYQGSTEAF | 11 | TRBJ1-1 | TRBV27
ASSLVWTGGVEANEKLF | 17 | TRBJ1-4 | TRBV7-9
ASSFTGVQTYEQY | 13 | TRBJ2-7 | TRBV11-2
ASSAYTDTQY | 10 | TRBJ2-3 | TRBV7-2
ASSGDRGRKQY | 11 | TRBJ2-7 | TRBV19
ASSWSGGIQETQY | 13 | TRBJ2-5 | TRBV5-1
ASSSTGGGGNTEAF | 14 | TRBJ1-1 | TRBV7-9
ASSPTGGFNYGYT | 13 | TRBJ1-2 | TRBV28
ASSVEQGAIYEQY | 13 | TRBJ2-7 | TRBV9
ASSLSSPTGNYGYT | 14 | TRBJ1-2 | TRBV7-9
ASSIRGDSNQPQH | 13 | TRBJ1-5 | TRBV19
ASRPGYNQPQH | 11 | TRBJ1-5 | TRBV6-5
TSSHFPAKGGQETQY | 15 | TRBJ2-5 | TRBV1
ASSRQSLNTEAF | 12 | TRBJ1-1 | TRBV19
ASRTDRVVTGELF | 13 | TRBJ2-2 | TRBV28
ASSSDRTSGTTEAF | 14 | TRBJ1-1 | TRBV11-2
ASSSGGNTEAF | 11 | TRBJ1-1 | TRBV11-3